The present T cell receptor (beta chain) was sequenced within a study of T cell responses to AZD1222 COVID-19 vaccine. Using immunoSEQ multiplex PCR, the repertoire was profiled, and TCRdb retains in-frame clones only, with some absent. The sample comprises about 150,000 clones, around 90% of which are singletons, and roughly 5.4% rests with the top ten. Specimen: peripheral blood, collected 28 days after the second dose of the MenACWY control vaccine. This receptor was obtained from an adult who received the MenACWY meningococcal vaccine as a control.

The CDR3 DNA reads TGTGCCAGCAGCCCCGGGCTCGTTTGGGGCAATCAGCCCCAGCATTTT. Translated: CASSPGLVWGNQPQHF. V and J are TRBV5-5 and TRBJ1-5; D uncertain. The CDR3 spans 16 residues. The germline V and J ends were trimmed by 4 bases and 2 bases, with 16 bases remaining between them. Looked up from germline, CDR1 is SGHKS and CDR2 is YYEKEE (reference sequence).